These 3 T cell receptor beta chains originate from one sample sequenced in a study of T cell responses to AZD1222 COVID-19 vaccine. The method was immunoSEQ multiplex PCR; TCRdb's version includes in-frame clones alone and lacks a portion of them. The data contain some 130,000 clones, about 93% of them singletons. The input for sequencing was peripheral blood, taken on day 0 of AZD1222 vaccination. Receptors originate from an adult in good health.

This clone occurred a few times. The V gene is TRBV7-9, the J gene TRBJ1-1; D is undetermined. Germline V gene lookup returns CDR1 SEHNR and CDR2 FQNEAQ (reference sequence). The CDR3 sequence is 12 residues long. The V end was cut by 3 bases, the J end by 1 base, with 3 bases between. The CDR3 is CASSFQNTEAFF. CDR3 DNA sequence: TGTGCCAGCAGCTTCCAGAACACTGAAGCTTTCTTT.

The chain has TRBV6-5 and TRBJ2-5, with D unresolved. The germline gives CDR1 MNHEY, CDR2 SVGAGI. The CDR3 length is 13 residues. The V end was cut by 8 bases, the J end by 3 bases, with 13 bases between. CDR3 sequence: CASLEGYKETQYF. CDR3 coding DNA: TGTGCCAGCCTAGAAGGGTACAAAGAGACCCAGTACTTC.

V is TRBV3-1 (or the pseudogene TRBV3-2) and J is TRBJ2-1, with D maybe TRBD2 (5 bases). This CDR3 contains 16 residues. CDR1 and CDR2 (germline): LGHDT, YNNKEL (reference sequence). V was trimmed by 5 bases and J by 1 base, leaving 15 bases between them. The CDR3 region has the DNA TGTGCCAGCAGCTCGAGACGAGCGGAATCCTACAATGAGCAGTTCTTC. Its protein is CASSSRRAESYNEQFF.